A single sample gave rise to the 24 T cell receptor beta chains below, sequenced in a study of blood T cell repertoires in COVID-19. Clones were read by immunoSEQ multiplex PCR, and TCRdb kept only the in-frame ones, dropping some. The sample includes around 330,000 clones, approximately 89% seen only once; the top ten take approximately 8.8%. Material: PBMCs or T cells enriched from blood (not recorded which). The receptors here all came from a woman between 40 and 50 years old who had recovered from COVID-19.

This clone was seen only once. This chain uses TRBV7-2 with TRBJ1-2; 9 bases match TRBD1. The V gene's germline CDR1 is SGHTA and CDR2 FQGNSA. The CDR3 extends over 14 amino acids. The junction had 2 bases not matched to a gene; V was cut back by 1 base and J by 5 bases. The CDR3 here is CASSLVGQGYGYTF. DNA for the CDR3: TGTGCCAGCAGCTTAGTGGGACAGGGATATGGCTACACCTTC.

The V gene is TRBV7-2, the J gene TRBJ1-6; TRBD1 is a possible D gene (6 bases). The germline gives CDR1 SGHTA, CDR2 FQGNSA. This CDR3 contains 14 residues. The germline V and J ends were trimmed by 5 bases and 6 bases, with 11 bases remaining between them. CDR3 protein: CASSQTGFNSPLHF. CDR3 nucleotides: TGTGCCAGCAGCCAAACAGGGTTTAATTCACCCCTCCACTTT. The complete variable domain, with remaining parts taken from reference TRBV7-2 and TRBJ1-6, reads GAGVSQSPSNKVTEKGKDVELRCDPISGHTALYWYRQSLGQGLEFLIYFQGNSAPDKSGLPSDRFSAERTGGSVSTLTIQRTQQEDSAVYLCASSQTGFNSPLHFGNGTRLTVT.

The rearrangement uses TRBV20-1 and TRBJ2-7; TRBD1 is a possible D gene (6 bases). Per the germline V gene, CDR1 is DFQATT and CDR2 is SNEGSKA (reference sequence). The CDR3 has 14 residues. V dropped 3 bases and J dropped 2 bases, with 14 bases sitting between them. The CDR3 reads CSASQGRPTYEQYF. The CDR3 DNA follows: TGCAGTGCTAGTCAGGGGCGCCCCACCTACGAGCAGTACTTC.

The chain has TRBV5-3 and TRBJ2-7; 11 bases map to TRBD1. TRBV5-3 is labeled an ORF, and its function is uncertain. This CDR3 comprises 15 residues. V was clipped by 1 base and J by 3 bases; unmatched bases: 3. CDR3 in DNA: TGTGCCAGAAGCTTGCCCGGGACAGGGGGCTACGAGCAGTACTTC. This translates into CARSLPGTGGYEQYF.

The genes are TRBV7-2 and TRBJ2-7; 12 nucleotides match TRBD2. Per germline, CDR1 SGHTA and CDR2 FQGNSA. The CDR3 runs to 17 residues. The V gene end was trimmed by 5 bases and the J gene end by 0 bases; junction bases not matched to a gene: 8. CDR3 amino acids: CASSPRLAGASSYEQYF. CDR3 nucleotides: TGTGCCAGCAGCCCAAGACTAGCGGGGGCCTCCTCCTACGAGCAGTACTTC.

The chain couples TRBV20-1 to TRBJ2-2; 7 bases match TRBD2. This CDR3 contains 17 residues. Trimming at V came to 3 bases and at J to 5 bases, leaving 15 bases not matched to a gene. The germline gives CDR1 DFQATT, CDR2 SNEGSKA (reference sequence). CDR3 nucleotides: TGCAGTGCTAGTCTGAGTGCTAGCGCCGGGGGGACCGGGGAGCTGTTTTTT. This encodes CSASLSASAGGTGELFF.

This sequence joins TRBV24-1 and TRBJ2-7, with D maybe TRBD2 (6 bases). The CDR3 contains 13 residues. Trimming pared 4 bases from V and 7 bases from J, leaving 13 bases between. Germline lookup yields CDR1 KGHDR and CDR2 SFDVKD. This CDR3 is CATSERDRREQYF. Here the CDR3 DNA reads TGTGCCACCAGTGAGCGGGACCGAAGGGAGCAGTACTTC.

The rearrangement links TRBV3-1 (or the pseudogene TRBV3-2) to TRBJ2-5, with D unclear. Per germline, CDR1 LGHDT and CDR2 YNNKEL (reference sequence). The CDR3 has 14 amino acids. Trimming shortened V by 3 bases and J by 4 bases, and 12 bases separated the two germline ends. CDR3 residues: CASSHSPNPETQYF. The DNA for the CDR3 is TGTGCCAGCAGCCACTCCCCTAACCCAGAGACCCAGTACTTC.

A remark on this clone: At the DNA level, this CDR3 is encoded by other sequences in the same sample as well. The rearrangement uses TRBV9 and TRBJ2-7; 9 bases line up with TRBD2. The germline gives CDR1 SGDLS, CDR2 YYNGEE. CDR3 length: 15 residues. V lost 0 bases and J lost 3; bases outside the gene matches: 4. The CDR3 spells CASSVGGGGDYEQYF. DNA of the CDR3: TGTGCCAGCAGCGTAGGAGGCGGGGGGGACTACGAGCAGTACTTC.

V gene TRBV28 combines with J gene TRBJ1-2; weak D call: TRBD1 (6 bases). The germline CDR1 and CDR2 sequences are MDHEN and SYDVKM. The CDR3 totals 14 residues. The V and J ends lost 6 bases and 3 bases respectively, with 14 bases between them. CDR3 DNA sequence: TGTGCCAGCAGCCAACCGGGACACCACTATGGCTACACCTTC. Its protein product is CASSQPGHHYGYTF.

This clone was found once. The chain is built from TRBV7-2 and TRBJ2-1, with TRBD2 matching 12 bases. This CDR3 has 16 amino acids. The germline V gene encodes CDR1 SGHTA and CDR2 FQGNSA. J gave up 7 bases and V 4 bases, and 8 bases lay outside the gene matches. The CDR3 nucleotides read TGTGCCAGCAGCTCTCTAGCGGGGGGGCCTAGGAATGAGCAGTTCTTC. Amino acids: CASSSLAGGPRNEQFF.

This clone showed up just a few times. The V gene is TRBV4-3, the J gene TRBJ1-5, with D possibly being TRBD1 (6 bases). Trimming took 0 bases from V and 4 from J, leaving 16 bases between them. This CDR3 comprises 17 residues. CDR1 and CDR2 from the germline V gene are LGHNA and YSLEER. The CDR3 DNA is TGCGCCAGCAGCCAAGAGGGGGCACAGGAGGATAATCAGCCCCAGCATTTT. Encoded protein: CASSQEGAQEDNQPQHF.

The chain recombines TRBV5-4 with TRBJ1-2; 8 nucleotides match TRBD1. The CDR3 covers 17 residues. CDR1 and CDR2 (germline): SGHNT, YYREEE (reference sequence). The ends lost 4 bases at V and 2 bases at J; junction bases unmatched: 13. CDR3 amino acids: CASSGMKQGGGNYGYTF. CDR3 coding DNA: TGTGCCAGCAGCGGGATGAAACAGGGGGGAGGGAACTATGGCTACACCTTC.

The chain uses TRBV7-9 and TRBJ1-2, with D unresolved. CDR3 length equals 13 residues. Germline CDR1 SEHNR, CDR2 FQNEAQ (reference sequence). With 1 base removed from V and 4 bases from J, the gap between germline ends came to 7 bases. CDR3 DNA sequence: TGTGCCAGCAGCTTAGGGGGAGCCTATGGCTACACCTTC. Protein: CASSLGGAYGYTF.

The chain couples TRBV24-1 to TRBJ1-1, with 7 bases identical to TRBD1. CDR1 is KGHDR, CDR2 SFDVKD, per germline. Trimming removed 5 bases from V and 5 bases from J; junction bases left unmatched: 10. The CDR3 has 15 amino acids. Here the CDR3 DNA reads TGTGCCACCAGTGGGAGGGGGCACCGGCGGACTGAAGCTTTCTTT. Amino acid sequence: CATSGRGHRRTEAFF.

The CDR3 coding sequence is TGTGCCAGCAGTCCGACCGGGACAGTGGCAGAGACCCAGTACTTC. Residues: CASSPTGTVAETQYF. V usage is TRBV28 and J usage is TRBJ2-5, with TRBD1 matching over 7 bases. J was trimmed by 4 bases and V by 5 bases; bases with no gene match: 10. Germline V gene lookup returns CDR1 MDHEN and CDR2 SYDVKM. The CDR3 runs to 15 residues.

The V call is TRBV3-1 (or the pseudogene TRBV3-2), the J call TRBJ1-2; D might be TRBD1 (5 bases). In germline, CDR1 is LGHDT, CDR2 YNNKEL (reference sequence). The CDR3 extends over 15 amino acids. V lost 0 bases and J 6 bases, leaving 14 bases between the germline ends. The CDR3 here is CASSQDTGKWNGYTF. CDR3 bases: TGTGCCAGCAGCCAAGACACAGGAAAATGGAATGGCTACACCTTC.

This clone was counted a single time. The rearrangement uses TRBV29-1 and TRBJ2-2, with TRBD2 identical over 9 bases. This CDR3 is built from 16 residues. Per germline, CDR1 SQVTM and CDR2 ANQGSEA. CDR3 nucleotide sequence: TGCGCCAACCGGGCTAGCGGGACCGCGAACACCGGGGAGCTGTTTTTT. This sequence encodes CANRASGTANTGELFF.

The chain links TRBV7-2 to TRBJ2-7; D is uncertain. Per the germline V gene, CDR1 is SGHTA and CDR2 is FQGNSA. V was trimmed by 5 bases and J by 0 bases, leaving 11 bases between them. This CDR3 comprises 14 residues. The CDR3 is CASSPFASSYEQYF. Written as DNA, the CDR3 is TGTGCCAGCAGCCCGTTCGCGTCCTCCTACGAGCAGTACTTC.

The V and J genes are TRBV29-1 and TRBJ2-6; unclear D gene. Germline values: CDR1 SQVTM, CDR2 ANQGSEA. The CDR3 extends over 13 amino acids. This CDR3 is CGTQDSGANVLTF. CDR3 bases: TGCGGTACTCAGGATTCTGGGGCCAACGTCCTGACTTTC.

The chain has TRBV4-3 and TRBJ2-1; 7 nucleotides match TRBD2. CDR3 length equals 16 residues. Germline V lookup: CDR1 LGHNA, CDR2 YSLEER. V shed 0 bases and J 8 bases; nucleotides not matched to a gene: 10. CDR3: CASSQDIGEGSDEQFF. The CDR3, as DNA: TGCGCCAGCAGCCAAGATATAGGGGAGGGCAGCGATGAGCAGTTCTTC.

V gene TRBV6-5 combines with J gene TRBJ2-1; 8 nucleotides match TRBD2. There are 15 residues in the CDR3. The germline V gene has CDR1 MNHEY and CDR2 SVGAGI. Germline trimming cut 8 bases from V and 6 bases from J; bases unmatched to any gene: 12. The CDR3 is CASGTRTSLRNEQFF. CDR3 nucleotides: TGTGCCAGCGGGACTAGGACCTCTTTACGCAATGAGCAGTTCTTC.

V usage is TRBV25-1 and J usage is TRBJ1-2, with D possibly being TRBD1 (5 bases). The CDR3 sequence is 14 residues long. Germline loops: CDR1 MGHDK, CDR2 SYGVNS. Trimming shortened V by 7 bases and J by 2 bases, and 14 bases separated the two germline ends. The CDR3 nucleotides are TGTGCCAGCAAGCGGGGGGGAGGGAACTATGGCTACACCTTC. Encoded protein: CASKRGGGNYGYTF.

The V gene is TRBV11-1, the J gene TRBJ1-2; 8 bases fit TRBD1. The V and J ends lost 5 bases and 2 bases, in that order; junction bases with no gene match: 4. The CDR3 runs 14 residues. CDR1 is SGHAT and CDR2 is FQDESV in the germline V gene (reference sequence). CDR3 amino acids: CASSPRQGNYGYTF. The CDR3 nucleotides are TGTGCCAGCAGCCCCCGACAGGGGAACTATGGCTACACCTTC. The full variable domain, with the rest looked up from reference TRBV11-1 and TRBJ1-2, is EAEVAQSPRYKITEKSQAVAFWCDPISGHATLYWYRQILGQGPELLVQFQDESVVDDSQLPKDRFSAERLKGVDSTLKIQPAELGDSAMYLCASSPRQGNYGYTFGSGTRLTVV.